The present T cell receptor beta chain was sequenced within a study of cytomegalovirus exposure and HLA in healthy donors. Germline lookup yields CDR1 SGDLS and CDR2 YYNGEE. V shed 0 bases and J 4 bases; nucleotides not matched to a gene: 10. This CDR3 has 17 amino acids. The PCR contained 60 Vbeta and 13 Jbeta primers. Sequenced by immunoSEQ multiplex PCR; TCRdb stores in-frame clones only, minus some. The repertoire holds 150,000 to 200,000 clones, with around four fifths as singletons. As to this clone: The antigen is unknown.

Regarding the study as a whole: There were several of the most significant clusters that appeared linked to common viral pathogens in a later analysis.

The receptor's source is a man between 18 and 29 years old in good health and CMV-seronegative. V usage is TRBV9 and J usage is TRBJ2-5, with TRBD2 identical over 9 bases. The sequenced sample consisted of PBMCs. This CDR3 is CASSVDVAGALGETQYF. Here the CDR3 DNA reads TGTGCCAGCAGCGTAGACGTAGCGGGGGCCCTGGGAGAGACCCAGTACTTC.